The 3 T cell receptor beta chains listed next were all sequenced from one sample in a study of cytomegalovirus exposure and HLA in healthy donors. Data came from immunoSEQ multiplex PCR; TCRdb stores just in-frame clones and leaves some out. The profile shows about 78,000 clones, 90% to 96% of them singletons. Sequences were obtained from PBMCs. The receptors here all came from a man younger than 30 in good health and CMV-seropositive.

The rearrangement links TRBV28 to TRBJ2-7; 12 bases match TRBD2. CDR3 length: 14 residues. V gave up 4 bases and J gave up 6 bases; unmatched junction bases: 4. CDR1 is MDHEN, CDR2 SYDVKM, per germline. CDR3 sequence (DNA): TGTGCCAGCAGTTCACTAGCGGGAGGACTCGAGCAGTACTTC. This encodes CASSSLAGGLEQYF.

The table lists this clone with a count of one. The gene calls are TRBV30 and TRBJ1-1; D is perhaps TRBD1 (5 bases). Germline CDR1 is GTSNPN and CDR2 is SVGIG (reference sequence). With 3 bases removed from V and 1 base from J, the gap between germline ends came to 9 bases. The CDR3 spans 13 residues. This CDR3 reads CAWSPGGNTEAFF. CDR3 in DNA: TGTGCCTGGAGCCCGGGGGGGAACACTGAAGCTTTCTTT. Together with reference TRBV30 and TRBJ1-1, the CDR3 gives the full variable domain: SQTIHQWPATLVQPVGSPLSLECTVEGTSNPNLYWYRQAAGRGLQLLFYSVGIGQISSEVPQNLSASRPQDRQFILSSKKLLLSDSGFYLCAWSPGGNTEAFFGQGTRLTVV.

The V gene is TRBV30, the J gene TRBJ1-1; tentative D call: TRBD1 (5 bases). The CDR3 runs to 12 residues. V lost 3 bases to trimming and J lost 3 bases, with 8 bases between them. The germline CDR1 and CDR2 sequences are GTSNPN and SVGIG (reference sequence). In DNA form, the CDR3 reads TGTGCCTGGAGCAGGGACTACACTGAAGCTTTCTTT. Its translation is CAWSRDYTEAFF.